This TCR beta chain was captured by sequencing in a study of T cell changes during pregnancy in multiple sclerosis. The length of the CDR3 is 14 residues. The V segment lost 4 bases and the J segment 6 bases; nucleotides outside the gene matches: 6. Germline V gene sequence: CDR1 SGHDN, CDR2 FVKESK. Method: immunoSEQ multiplex PCR; TCRdb's copy keeps in-frame clones and lacks some. Of about 72,000 clones listed, under 95% were seen once; the top ten hold 0.65% to 1%. Sequenced here: peripheral blood, sampled in the second trimester of pregnancy. The receptor was derived from a female donor with multiple sclerosis, enrolled in a pregnancy study. The V and J genes are TRBV14 and TRBJ2-1; 7 nucleotides match TRBD1. The CDR3 sequence is CASSPQGYFNEQFF. CDR3 DNA sequence: TGTGCCAGCAGCCCACAGGGGTACTTCAATGAGCAGTTCTTC.